This entry lists 30 T cell receptor beta chains sequenced from one sample in a study of beta chain features in type 1 diabetes. The study's findings and limits: Type 1 diabetes patients had moderately but significantly shorter TCRB CDR3s in all four CD4+ subsets.

What was sequenced were expressed TCRB transcripts, since all of the isolated RNA had been reverse transcribed. Generated by immunoSEQ multiplex PCR, the TCRdb table keeps only in-frame clones and is missing some. The sample lists around 710,000 clones; roughly 12% were seen once. No antigen is known for these receptors. The sequencing input was naive CD4+ T cells from blood. The receptors shown here come from a man aged 25-45 years with type 1 diabetes.

This chain uses TRBV7-2 with TRBJ1-5; the D gene is possibly TRBD1 (5 bases). The CDR3 extends over 14 amino acids. The V end was cut by 1 base, the J end by 4 bases, with 8 bases between. CDR1 is SGHTA and CDR2 is FQGNSA in the germline V gene. CDR3 in amino acids: CASSLGGLNQPQHF. CDR3 coding DNA: TGTGCCAGCAGCTTAGGGGGGTTAAATCAGCCCCAGCATTTT.

V is TRBV7-9 and J is TRBJ2-7; 11 nucleotides agree with TRBD1. Germline assignment: CDR1 SEHNR and CDR2 FQNEAQ (reference sequence). Trimming cost V 4 bases and J 3 bases; bases outside gene matches: 5. The CDR3 is made up of 15 amino acids. For the CDR3, the DNA is TGTGCCAGCAGCTCCCCGGACAGGGGGCACTACGAGCAGTACTTC. Protein: CASSSPDRGHYEQYF.

With regard to this clone: This sample includes further DNA sequences coding for the same CDR3. The V gene is TRBV7-2, the J gene TRBJ2-5; the match to TRBD2 covers 11 bases. Germline V lookup: CDR1 SGHTA, CDR2 FQGNSA. The CDR3 contains 15 residues. Losses at the gene ends were 0 bases for V and 5 bases for J; bases not matched to a gene: 2. The CDR3, as DNA: TGTGCCAGCAGCTTAGCTAGCGGGGGGGCGGAGACCCAGTACTTC. Protein product: CASSLASGGAETQYF.

The rearrangement joins TRBV29-1 to TRBJ2-2; TRBD1 matches 9 bases. Germline CDR1 reads SQVTM; CDR2 reads ANQGSEA. The CDR3 totals 14 residues. The J segment lost 6 bases and the V segment lost 6 bases, leaving 8 bases of the junction unmatched. In DNA, the CDR3 is TGCAGCGTCCGGGACAGGGAGATGTCCGGGGAGCTGTTTTTT. Protein product: CSVRDREMSGELFF.

This clone was seen only a few times. The V gene is TRBV11-2, the J gene TRBJ2-1; D ambiguous. Trimming pared 2 bases from V and 0 bases from J, leaving 11 bases between. This CDR3 comprises 16 residues. Germline CDR1 SGHAT, CDR2 FQNNGV. The CDR3 is CASSLQGRYSYNEQFF. In DNA form, the CDR3 reads TGTGCCAGCAGCTTACAAGGGCGCTACTCCTACAATGAGCAGTTCTTC.

This clone has only a few counts. J is TRBJ1-2 and V is TRBV9; weak D call: TRBD1 (5 bases). The CDR3 is 14 residues long. The V end lost 3 bases, the J end lost 11 bases, and 20 bases lay between the germline ends. Germline V CDR1 and CDR2: SGDLS, YYNGEE. The CDR3: CASSAPSRGLLYTF. In DNA, the CDR3 is TGTGCCAGCAGCGCTCCCTCGAGGGGACTATTATACACCTTC.

The V call is TRBV5-1, the J call TRBJ2-5; TRBD2 aligns across 8 bases. This CDR3 spans 13 amino acids. Germline loops: CDR1 SGHRS, CDR2 YFSETQ. V shed 6 bases and J 1 base; nucleotides not matched to a gene: 2. The CDR3, as DNA: TGCGCCAGCACGGCGGGGGGCCAAGAGACCCAGTACTTC. This codes for CASTAGGQETQYF. The full variable domain, with the rest looked up from reference TRBV5-1 and TRBJ2-5, is KAGVTQTPRYLIKTRGQQVTLSCSPISGHRSVSWYQQTPGQGLQFLFEYFSETQRNKGNFPGRFSGRQFSNSRSEMNVSTLELGDSALYLCASTAGGQETQYFGPGTRLLVL.

V is TRBV6-5 and J is TRBJ2-1, with D perhaps assigned TRBD1 or TRBD2 (5 bases each). The V gene lost 7 bases and the J gene lost 5 bases, with 9 bases spanning the gap. Germline V lookup: CDR1 MNHEY, CDR2 SVGAGI. The CDR3 runs to 12 residues. CDR3 in amino acids: CASIGTHNEQFF. For the CDR3, the DNA is TGTGCCAGCATCGGGACGCACAATGAGCAGTTCTTC.

The CDR3 nucleotides are TGTGCCTGGAGCCGACAGGGCAGGGGGAATTCACCCCTCCACTTT. It encodes CAWSRQGRGNSPLHF. V is TRBV30 and J is TRBJ1-6; 7 nucleotides line up with TRBD1. The J segment lost 7 bases and the V segment lost 3 bases, leaving 9 bases of the junction unmatched. There are 15 residues in the CDR3. Germline CDR1 GTSNPN, CDR2 SVGIG (reference sequence).

This chain links TRBV30 with TRBJ1-2; D remains ambiguous. This CDR3 has 16 amino acids. The germline V gene encodes CDR1 GTSNPN and CDR2 SVGIG (reference sequence). V lost 2 bases and J 0 bases, leaving 16 bases between the germline ends. The CDR3 DNA reads TGTGCCTGGAGTACCAAGAGGAATCCATCTAACTATGGCTACACCTTC. It translates to CAWSTKRNPSNYGYTF.

The chain couples TRBV7-2 to TRBJ2-7; weak D call: TRBD1 (7 bases). The CDR3 consists of 13 residues. Germline CDR1 SGHTA, CDR2 FQGNSA. V was shortened by 1 base and J by 7 bases, with 11 bases between the two germline ends. CDR3 sequence: CASSLEAGGEQYF. DNA of the CDR3: TGTGCCAGCAGCTTAGAAGCAGGGGGGGAGCAGTACTTC.

This clone was seen a handful of times. The CDR3 reads CASSPGLAGGLSKNIQYF. DNA of the CDR3: TGTGCCAGCAGCCCGGGACTAGCGGGGGGGCTTTCCAAAAACATTCAGTACTTC. The chain combines TRBV7-8 with TRBJ2-4; TRBD2 agrees at 16 bases. The CDR3 totals 18 residues. The germline V gene encodes CDR1 SGHVS and CDR2 FQNEAQ. V shed 5 bases, J shed 2 bases, and the junction held 6 bases outside the gene matches.

The rearrangement links TRBV5-1 to TRBJ2-3, with D perhaps TRBD2 (6 bases). Trimming left V 3 bases short and J 0 bases short, with 14 bases between. Looked up from germline, CDR1 is SGHRS and CDR2 is YFSETQ. The length of the CDR3 is 16 residues. DNA of the CDR3: TGCGCCAGCAGCTGGAGGGCTGGAGGCAGCACAGATACGCAGTATTTT. This translates into CASSWRAGGSTDTQYF.

The gene calls are TRBV6-5 and TRBJ2-3; D may match TRBD1 or TRBD2 (5 bases each). Germline V gene sequence: CDR1 MNHEY, CDR2 SVGAGI. Trimming took 8 bases from V and 4 from J, leaving 10 bases between them. The CDR3 consists of 12 residues. The CDR3 here is CASRPGPDTQYF. Here the CDR3 DNA reads TGTGCCAGCCGACCGGGGCCAGATACGCAGTATTTT.

The chain has TRBV18 and TRBJ2-1; D possibly corresponds to TRBD2 (5 bases). Germline V gene sequence: CDR1 KGHSH, CDR2 LQKENI. The CDR3 is 15 residues long. With 2 bases removed from V and 0 bases from J, the gap between germline ends came to 8 bases. The CDR3 DNA is TGTGCCAGCTCACCATGGAGGACCTCCTACAATGAGCAGTTCTTC. As protein: CASSPWRTSYNEQFF. The whole variable domain, filled in from reference TRBV18 and TRBJ2-1, reads NAGVMQNPRHLVRRRGQEARLRCSPMKGHSHVYWYRQLPEEGLKFMVYLQKENIIDESGMPKERFSAEFPKEGPSILRIQQVVRGDSAAYFCASSPWRTSYNEQFFGPGTRLTVL.

This clone was detected only a few times. The CDR3 coding sequence is TGCGCCAGCAGCTTCCCAGGGGGAGAGACCCAGTACTTC. Its translation is CASSFPGGETQYF. The chain links TRBV5-1 to TRBJ2-5, with TRBD1 matching 7 bases. V shed 2 bases, J shed 4 bases, and the junction held 2 bases outside the gene matches. Germline-derived CDR1 and CDR2 are SGHRS and YFSETQ. There are 13 residues in the CDR3.

This clone turned up a few times. The rearrangement uses TRBV7-2 and TRBJ2-5; D possibly corresponds to TRBD1 (5 bases). V lost 1 base, J lost 1 base, and 10 bases lay in between. CDR3 size: 15 residues. CDR1 SGHTA and CDR2 FQGNSA come from the germline V gene. Here the CDR3 DNA reads TGTGCCAGCAGCTTAGAAGGGGCCGCCCAAGAGACCCAGTACTTC. The encoded protein is CASSLEGAAQETQYF.

This clone occurred a few times. A read error may explain this, as a much larger clone is one base away. Here the CDR3 reads CASSYNQPQHF. For the CDR3, the DNA is TGTGCCAGCAGTTACAATCAGCCCCAGCATTTT. The J gene is TRBJ1-5, the V gene TRBV6-1, with D unresolved. The CDR3 is made up of 11 amino acids. The germline V gene has CDR1 MNHNS and CDR2 SASEGT. V lost 5 bases and J 3 bases, leaving 2 bases between the germline ends.

The chain is built from TRBV25-1 and TRBJ2-5; 7 nucleotides agree with TRBD1. The CDR3 runs 18 residues. The germline gives CDR1 MGHDK, CDR2 SYGVNS. The ends lost 0 bases at V and 1 base at J; junction bases unmatched: 11. The DNA of the CDR3 is TGTGCCAGCAGTGAATATAAGAAGGGGGCGAGGGTCCAAGAGACCCAGTACTTC. This gives the protein CASSEYKKGARVQETQYF.

This clone has only a few counts. The V and J genes are TRBV27 and TRBJ2-1; either TRBD1 or TRBD2 may supply D (5 bases each). CDR1 is MNHEY and CDR2 is SMNVEV in the germline V gene (reference sequence). The CDR3 runs 13 residues. Trimming left V 7 bases short and J 4 bases short, with 11 bases between. CDR3 loop: CASTGTAYNEQFF. For the CDR3, the DNA is TGTGCCAGCACCGGGACGGCTTACAATGAGCAGTTCTTC.

The chain uses TRBV7-8 and TRBJ1-6; weak D call: TRBD1 (6 bases). The V gene's germline CDR1 is SGHVS and CDR2 FQNEAQ. This CDR3 has 17 amino acids. Trimming removed 0 bases from V and 1 base from J, with 10 bases in between. As DNA, the CDR3 is TGTGCCAGCAGCTTAGCCCCAGGGGAGTCCTATAATTCACCCCTCCACTTT. Its protein product is CASSLAPGESYNSPLHF.

This clone was detected only a few times. This chain uses TRBV5-1 with TRBJ2-1; D might be TRBD1 (6 bases). Trimming removed 4 bases from V and 3 bases from J, with 17 bases in between. This CDR3 has 16 residues. CDR1 is SGHRS and CDR2 is YFSETQ in the germline V gene. Written as DNA, the CDR3 is TGCGCCAGCAGCCTACTAACTGGCAGGGGCTACAATGAGCAGTTCTTC. Protein sequence: CASSLLTGRGYNEQFF.

This clone came up a few times. This sequence joins TRBV14 and TRBJ1-4; D is unresolved. Per the germline V gene, CDR1 is SGHDN and CDR2 is FVKESK. This CDR3 is built from 17 residues. V was shortened by 1 base and J by 2 bases, with 14 bases between the two germline ends. The CDR3 reads CASSQVRRLQTNEKLFF. The CDR3 coding sequence is TGTGCCAGCAGCCAAGTGAGACGGCTTCAGACTAATGAAAAACTGTTTTTT.

This clone was observed a few times. The rearrangement joins TRBV9 to TRBJ2-1; 8 bases match TRBD2. Germline trimming cut 2 bases from V and 7 bases from J; bases unmatched to any gene: 17. The CDR3 loop spans 18 amino acids. Per germline, CDR1 SGDLS and CDR2 YYNGEE. The CDR3 sequence: CASSVQTTSGAWGNEQFF. The CDR3 DNA is TGTGCCAGCAGCGTCCAGACCACTAGCGGTGCTTGGGGGAATGAGCAGTTCTTC.

The chain joins TRBV5-3 to TRBJ2-7; TRBD1 matches 8 bases. TRBV5-3 is placed among ORFs of uncertain function. V dropped 0 bases and J dropped 3; count of bases not matched to a gene: 17. This CDR3 region has 19 residues. This CDR3 is CARSLDIPGGASSRYEQYF. The CDR3, as DNA: TGTGCCAGAAGCTTGGACATCCCAGGGGGCGCGAGTTCCCGCTACGAGCAGTACTTC.

This clone was counted at least ten times. The chain uses TRBV7-2 and TRBJ2-7, with a possible D match to TRBD1 (6 bases). The CDR3 is 14 amino acids. Germline CDR1 SGHTA, CDR2 FQGNSA. Trimming stripped 6 bases from V and 1 base from J, with 13 bases between. As DNA, the CDR3 is TGTGCCAGCAGTACCGGGACACCTTCCTACGAGCAGTACTTC. This encodes CASSTGTPSYEQYF.

The J gene is TRBJ1-4, the V gene TRBV7-2; D remains ambiguous. Trimming shortened V by 1 base and J by 8 bases, and 11 bases separated the two germline ends. CDR3 length: 14 residues. Germline V CDR1 and CDR2: SGHTA, FQGNSA. CDR3 protein: CASSLVGFDEKLFF. For the CDR3, the DNA is TGTGCCAGCAGCTTAGTAGGGTTTGACGAAAAACTGTTTTTT.

This sequence joins TRBV4-3 and TRBJ2-2; tentatively, D is TRBD2 (5 bases). The CDR3 has 13 residues. V dropped 4 bases and J dropped 8 bases, with 11 bases sitting between them. CDR1 and CDR2 (germline): LGHNA, YSLEER. CDR3 DNA: TGCGCCAGCAGCCTCAGAAGGAGGGGGGAGCTGTTTTTT. Translated: CASSLRRRGELFF.

The V call is TRBV7-2, the J call TRBJ2-7, with D maybe TRBD2 (6 bases). Germline V gene lookup returns CDR1 SGHTA and CDR2 FQGNSA. The CDR3 totals 15 residues. Trimming took off 5 bases at V and 4 bases at J, with 18 bases between the two ends. Here the CDR3 DNA reads TGTGCCAGCAGCCCCCAGCCCGGGGGAGTATACGAGCAGTACTTC. Its protein is CASSPQPGGVYEQYF.

This clone was counted between two and nine times. The chain recombines TRBV15 with TRBJ2-1; 15 nucleotides agree with TRBD2. The V and J ends lost 0 bases and 5 bases, in that order; junction bases with no gene match: 17. Germline CDR1 and CDR2: LNHNV and YYDKDF (reference sequence). CDR3 length: 22 residues. This CDR3 reads CATSRDPEPGLAGGQDHNEQFF. In DNA, the CDR3 is TGTGCCACCAGCAGAGACCCAGAGCCGGGACTAGCGGGGGGCCAGGACCACAATGAGCAGTTCTTC. Full variable domain (outside the CDR3, taken from reference TRBV15 and TRBJ2-1): DAMVIQNPRYQVTQFGKPVTLSCSQTLNHNVMYWYQQKSSQAPKLLFHYYDKDFNNEADTPDNFQSRRPNTSFCFLDIRSPGLGDTAMYLCATSRDPEPGLAGGQDHNEQFFGPGTRLTVL.